This T cell receptor beta chain was captured in a study of CD8 T cells in ankylosing spondylitis. Making the TCR beta libraries involved quantitative 5'-RACE with molecular barcodes. TCRdb reanalysed the 5' RACE reads using MiXCR and keeps one entry per CDR3 protein. Here the sample spans 150,000 to 250,000 distinct CDR3 sequences, 9.5% to 15% being singletons. Study observations and caveats: Earlier reports found some motif variants in synovial fluid and blood in reactive arthritis. Seemingly characteristic of ankylosing spondylitis blood was a TCR beta motif consisting of about 8 highly homologous variants.

In this sample, this clonotype turned up a few times. Its antigen is not identified. CDR1 is PRHDT, CDR2 FYEKMQ, per germline (reference sequence). Trimming left V 1 base short and J 10 bases short, with 14 bases between. The CDR3 contains 14 residues. This TCR came from a male donor with ankylosing spondylitis or in good health (not recorded which). V and J are TRBV13 and TRBJ2-1, with D possibly matching TRBD1 (6 bases). Sequencing was performed on blood, either unsorted or a sorted T cell fraction (not recorded which). CDR3 loop: CASSLAGAKAEQFF. CDR3 sequence (DNA): TGTGCCAGCAGCTTAGCAGGGGCTAAAGCCGAGCAGTTCTTC.